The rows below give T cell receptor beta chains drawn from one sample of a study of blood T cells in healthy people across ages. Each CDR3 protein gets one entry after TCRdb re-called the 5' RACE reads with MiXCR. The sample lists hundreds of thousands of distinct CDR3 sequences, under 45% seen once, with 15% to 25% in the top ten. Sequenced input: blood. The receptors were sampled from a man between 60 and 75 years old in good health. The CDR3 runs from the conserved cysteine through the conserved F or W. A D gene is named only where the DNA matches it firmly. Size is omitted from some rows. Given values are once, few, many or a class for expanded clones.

DNA: TGTGCCAGCAGTCCCTCGGTCGGCGGCTACACCTTC; CDR3: CASSPSVGGYTF; D: .; J: TRBJ1-2; size: .; V: TRBV28
DNA: TGTGCCAGCCAGTCTCTTGGGACAGGGGATGAAAAACTGTTTTTT; CDR3: CASQSLGTGDEKLFF; D: TRBD1; J: TRBJ1-4; size: .; V: TRBV5-6
DNA: TGTGCCAGCAGTGATACAGGGGGCGAAGTTGGATTAATTGGTCAGCCCCAGCATTTT; CDR3: CASSDTGGEVGLIGQPQHF; D: TRBD1; J: TRBJ1-5; size: .; V: TRBV6-1
DNA: TGTGCCACCAGGACAGCGAACTCCTATAATTCACCCCTCCACTTT; CDR3: CATRTANSYNSPLHF; D: .; J: TRBJ1-6; size: .; V: TRBV6-1
DNA: TGTGCCAGCAGCTCGGGGGTTTCTAATGAAAAACTGTTTTTT; CDR3: CASSSGVSNEKLFF; D: .; J: TRBJ1-4; size: .; V: TRBV11-2
DNA: TGTGCCAGCAACAGGGGCCGGAATGAGCAGTTCTTC; CDR3: CASNRGRNEQFF; D: TRBD1; J: TRBJ2-1; size: few; V: TRBV2
DNA: TGTGCCATCAGAGGGACAGGCTACGAGCAGTACTTC; CDR3: CAIRGTGYEQYF; D: TRBD1; J: TRBJ2-7; size: .; V: TRBV10-3
DNA: TGTGCCAGCAGCCCGGGACAGTACAATGAGCAGTTCTTC; CDR3: CASSPGQYNEQFF; D: TRBD1; J: TRBJ2-1; size: many; V: TRBV5-1
DNA: TGCGCCAGCAGCGGGGGGGCGATCTCTGGAAACACCATATATTTT; CDR3: CASSGGAISGNTIYF; D: .; J: TRBJ1-3; size: once; V: TRBV4-3
DNA: TGTGCCAGCAGTTACTCAGGGGGGACAAAGGACGAGCAGTACTTC; CDR3: CASSYSGGTKDEQYF; D: .; J: TRBJ2-7; size: few; V: TRBV6-5
DNA: TGTGCCAGCAGCAGAACTACTAGCGCTGCCTCCTACGAGCAGTACTTC; CDR3: CASSRTTSAASYEQYF; D: TRBD2; J: TRBJ2-7; size: many; V: TRBV7-2